A selection of T cell receptor beta chains follows, all from one sample in a study of T cell clones after liver transplantation. Libraries were prepared by immunoSEQ multiplex PCR; TCRdb keeps only in-frame clonotypes and omits some of them. The table lists some 11,000 clones, 74% of them singletons. The specimen was CD8+ T cells from blood, collected at the 22-month timepoint. The receptors originated from a human patient who received a liver transplant. A subset of T cells may come from the graft donor. CDR3s include the opening cysteine and the closing phenylalanine or tryptophan. A D gene is named only where the DNA matches it firmly. Size is stated for part of the rows, as once, few or many counts, or as a class when the clone is expanded.

j_call: TRBJ1-5; clone_size: -; d_call: TRBD1; v_call: TRBV25-1; cdr3_length: 14; cdr3_nt: TGTGCCAGCAGTAACCGGGACAGAAATCAGCCCCAGCATTTT; cdr3_aa: CASSNRDRNQPQHF
j_call: TRBJ2-2; clone_size: -; d_call: -; v_call: TRBV7-3; cdr3_length: 15; cdr3_nt: TGTGCCAGCAGCTTAACGGGGACGAACACCGGGGAGCTGTTTTTT; cdr3_aa: CASSLTGTNTGELFF
j_call: TRBJ1-3; clone_size: once; d_call: -; v_call: TRBV27; cdr3_length: 13; cdr3_nt: TGTGCCAGCAGTTATGGCTCTGGAAACACCATATATTTT; cdr3_aa: CASSYGSGNTIYF
j_call: TRBJ1-6; clone_size: -; d_call: -; v_call: TRBV4-3; cdr3_length: 17; cdr3_nt: TGCGCCAGCAGCCAAGATAGGGGAGGTAGTTCGAATTCACCCCTCCACTTT; cdr3_aa: CASSQDRGGSSNSPLHF
j_call: TRBJ1-4; clone_size: -; d_call: -; v_call: TRBV15; cdr3_length: 15; cdr3_nt: TGTGCCACCAGCTCAAGGACACGAGCTAATGAAAAACTGTTTTTT; cdr3_aa: CATSSRTRANEKLFF
j_call: TRBJ1-4; clone_size: -; d_call: -; v_call: TRBV6-6; cdr3_length: 16; cdr3_nt: TGTGCCAGCAGTTACCCTGGCGGGGGCTCTAATGAAAAACTGTTTTTT; cdr3_aa: CASSYPGGGSNEKLFF
j_call: TRBJ2-1; clone_size: -; d_call: -; v_call: TRBV4-1; cdr3_length: 15; cdr3_nt: TGCGCCAGCAGCCAAGTGAGCGGCTCCTACAATGAGCAGTTCTTC; cdr3_aa: CASSQVSGSYNEQFF
j_call: TRBJ2-1; clone_size: -; d_call: -; v_call: TRBV5-1; cdr3_length: 12; cdr3_nt: TGCGCCAGCAGCTTGATGGGAAGTGAGCAGTTCTTC; cdr3_aa: CASSLMGSEQFF
j_call: TRBJ1-5; clone_size: -; d_call: -; v_call: TRBV27; cdr3_length: 14; cdr3_nt: TGTGCCAGCAGTTTATCGCCAGACAATCAGCCCCAGCATTTT; cdr3_aa: CASSLSPDNQPQHF
j_call: TRBJ2-7; clone_size: -; d_call: -; v_call: TRBV7-3; cdr3_length: 13; cdr3_nt: TGTGCCAGCAGCTTAACTACAAACTACGAGCAGTACTTC; cdr3_aa: CASSLTTNYEQYF
j_call: TRBJ2-2; clone_size: few; d_call: -; v_call: TRBV9; cdr3_length: 12; cdr3_nt: TGTGCCAGCAGCGTTCCACCCGGGGAGCTGTTTTTT; cdr3_aa: CASSVPPGELFF
j_call: TRBJ2-2; clone_size: -; d_call: -; v_call: TRBV7-2; cdr3_length: 18; cdr3_nt: TGTGCCAGCACCGCTTCCGCCGGACTCATAAGGGACACCGGGGAGCTGTTTTTT; cdr3_aa: CASTASAGLIRDTGELFF
j_call: TRBJ2-7; clone_size: -; d_call: -; v_call: TRBV5-1; cdr3_length: 16; cdr3_nt: TGCGCCAGCAGCTTGTTGGGGGATGGCAGCTCCTACGAGCAGTACTTC; cdr3_aa: CASSLLGDGSSYEQYF
j_call: TRBJ1-5; clone_size: -; d_call: -; v_call: TRBV27; cdr3_length: 16; cdr3_nt: TGTGCCAGCAGTTTAGGCGGCAGGGTAGGCAATCAGCCCCAGCATTTT; cdr3_aa: CASSLGGRVGNQPQHF
j_call: TRBJ2-7; clone_size: -; d_call: -; v_call: TRBV5-1; cdr3_length: 14; cdr3_nt: TGCGCCAGCAGAACGGGAAACGGAGTCAACGAGCAGTACTTC; cdr3_aa: CASRTGNGVNEQYF
j_call: TRBJ1-2; clone_size: -; d_call: -; v_call: TRBV4-1; cdr3_length: 17; cdr3_nt: TGCGCCAGCAGCACGAAGACCCAGAACCGAAAGACCTATGGCTACACCTTC; cdr3_aa: CASSTKTQNRKTYGYTF
j_call: TRBJ2-5; clone_size: -; d_call: -; v_call: TRBV4-2; cdr3_length: 14; cdr3_nt: TGTGCCAGCAGCCACCCAGGGGTGCGGGAGACCCAGTACTTC; cdr3_aa: CASSHPGVRETQYF
j_call: TRBJ2-2; clone_size: hyperexpanded; d_call: -; v_call: TRBV4-3; cdr3_length: 13; cdr3_nt: TGCGCCAGCAGCCTTCTAGGCCTCGGGGAGCTGTTTTTT; cdr3_aa: CASSLLGLGELFF
j_call: TRBJ1-1; clone_size: -; d_call: -; v_call: TRBV4-2; cdr3_length: 12; cdr3_nt: TGTGCCAGCAGCTACAGGGAAACTGAAGCTTTCTTT; cdr3_aa: CASSYRETEAFF
j_call: TRBJ1-5; clone_size: -; d_call: -; v_call: TRBV28; cdr3_length: 19; cdr3_nt: TGTGCCAGCAGTTTATCCTACCTCGGAGGGTATATTGGCAATCAGCCCCAGCATTTT; cdr3_aa: CASSLSYLGGYIGNQPQHF
j_call: TRBJ2-7; clone_size: -; d_call: -; v_call: TRBV27; cdr3_length: 13; cdr3_nt: TGTGCCAGCAGTTTATGGGGAGGAAGAGAGCAGTACTTC; cdr3_aa: CASSLWGGREQYF
j_call: TRBJ2-7; clone_size: -; d_call: -; v_call: TRBV9; cdr3_length: 17; cdr3_nt: TGTGCCAGCAGCGCGACGAGGTCGGGTCCCCCGACGGACGAGCAGTACTTC; cdr3_aa: CASSATRSGPPTDEQYF
j_call: TRBJ2-5; clone_size: many; d_call: TRBD2; v_call: TRBV2; cdr3_length: 15; cdr3_nt: TGTGCCAGCAGCGATCCTAGCGGGGGACAAGAGACCCAGTACTTC; cdr3_aa: CASSDPSGGQETQYF
j_call: TRBJ2-7; clone_size: -; d_call: TRBD1; v_call: TRBV28; cdr3_length: 14; cdr3_nt: TGTGCCAGCCGAGACAGGGGGGGCTCCTACGAGCAGTACTTC; cdr3_aa: CASRDRGGSYEQYF
j_call: TRBJ2-1; clone_size: -; d_call: TRBD2; v_call: TRBV9; cdr3_length: 17; cdr3_nt: TGTGCCAGCAGCGAGGTGGAAAGCGGGGGGGCCCGAGTTGAGCAGTTCTTC; cdr3_aa: CASSEVESGGARVEQFF
j_call: TRBJ1-1; clone_size: once; d_call: -; v_call: TRBV7-9; cdr3_length: 14; cdr3_nt: TGTGCCAGCAGCCCAGCGGGGATGGGACATCGGGCTTTCTTT; cdr3_aa: CASSPAGMGHRAFF
j_call: TRBJ2-7; clone_size: -; d_call: TRBD2; v_call: TRBV27; cdr3_length: 16; cdr3_nt: TGTGCCAGCAGTCACTCGACTAGCGGGAGCTCCTACGAGCAGTACTTC; cdr3_aa: CASSHSTSGSSYEQYF
j_call: TRBJ1-3; clone_size: -; d_call: -; v_call: TRBV7-9; cdr3_length: 16; cdr3_nt: TGTGCCAGCAGCCAGGAAAGGACCTTGGGAGTAAACACCATATATTTT; cdr3_aa: CASSQERTLGVNTIYF
j_call: TRBJ1-2; clone_size: -; d_call: -; v_call: TRBV6-5; cdr3_length: 14; cdr3_nt: TGTGCCAGCAGTTACTCAGGCAGTGTTTCTGGCTACACCTTC; cdr3_aa: CASSYSGSVSGYTF
j_call: TRBJ2-7; clone_size: once; d_call: -; v_call: TRBV27; cdr3_length: 13; cdr3_nt: TGTGCCAGCAGTTTAGGGCACGGTTACGAGCAGTACTTC; cdr3_aa: CASSLGHGYEQYF
j_call: TRBJ1-2; clone_size: -; d_call: TRBD1; v_call: TRBV4-2; cdr3_length: 16; cdr3_nt: TGTGCCAGCAGCCAAGCGGGACAGGATTCTAACTATGGCTACACCTTC; cdr3_aa: CASSQAGQDSNYGYTF
j_call: TRBJ2-2; clone_size: few; d_call: TRBD2; v_call: TRBV7-9; cdr3_length: 14; cdr3_nt: TGTGCCAGCAGCGTGACTAGCGGAACCGGGGAGCTGTTTTTT; cdr3_aa: CASSVTSGTGELFF
j_call: TRBJ2-7; clone_size: -; d_call: -; v_call: TRBV27; cdr3_length: 14; cdr3_nt: TGTGCCAGCAGTTTATTTACGGGAGCTCTCGAGCAGTACTTC; cdr3_aa: CASSLFTGALEQYF
j_call: TRBJ1-2; clone_size: few; d_call: -; v_call: TRBV2; cdr3_length: 17; cdr3_nt: TGTGCCAGCAGTGAAAGGTCAGGGAGGGCCACTAACTATGGCTACACCTTC; cdr3_aa: CASSERSGRATNYGYTF
j_call: TRBJ2-5; clone_size: -; d_call: -; v_call: TRBV28; cdr3_length: 15; cdr3_nt: TGTGCCAGCATCCCTTTATCGGGACAAGGAGAGACCCAGTACTTC; cdr3_aa: CASIPLSGQGETQYF
j_call: TRBJ2-5; clone_size: -; d_call: -; v_call: TRBV7-2; cdr3_length: 14; cdr3_nt: TGTGCCAGCAGCTTTTGGGGGAACCAAGAGACCCAGTACTTC; cdr3_aa: CASSFWGNQETQYF